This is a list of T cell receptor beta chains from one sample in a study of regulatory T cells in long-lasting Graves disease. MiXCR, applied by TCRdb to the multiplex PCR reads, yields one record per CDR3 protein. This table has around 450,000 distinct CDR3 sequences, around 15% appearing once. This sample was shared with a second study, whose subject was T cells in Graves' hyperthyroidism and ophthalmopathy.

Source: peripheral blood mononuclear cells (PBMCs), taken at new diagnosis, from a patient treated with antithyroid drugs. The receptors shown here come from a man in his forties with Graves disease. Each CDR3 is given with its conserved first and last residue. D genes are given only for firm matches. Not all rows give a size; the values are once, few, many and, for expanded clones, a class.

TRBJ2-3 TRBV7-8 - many CASSVRERTDTQYF TGTGCCAGCAGCGTTCGGGAACGCACAGATACGCAGTATTTT
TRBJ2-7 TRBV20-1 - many CSFRVLPSYEQYF TGCAGTTTCAGAGTGCTACCCTCCTACGAGCAGTACTTC
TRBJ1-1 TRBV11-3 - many CASKPGRMNTEAFF TGTGCCAGCAAGCCTGGACGGATGAACACTGAAGCTTTCTTT
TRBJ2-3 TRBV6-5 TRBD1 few CASSWGPGQGADTQYF TGTGCCAGCAGTTGGGGCCCGGGACAGGGGGCAGATACGCAGTATTTT
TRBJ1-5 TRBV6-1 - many CASSEIGGRGNQPQHF TGTGCCAGCAGTGAAATTGGGGGGCGAGGCAATCAGCCCCAGCATTTT
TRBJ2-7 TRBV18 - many CASSPQTDSGSYEQYF TGTGCCAGCTCACCCCAGACGGACAGCGGCTCCTACGAGCAGTACTTC
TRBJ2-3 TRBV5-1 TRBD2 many CASSSGTSGSTDTQYF TGTGCCAGCAGTTCCGGGACTAGCGGTAGCACAGATACGCAGTATTTT
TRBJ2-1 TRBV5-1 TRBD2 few CASSPLAGGAREQFF TGCGCCAGCAGCCCCCTAGCGGGAGGGGCAAGGGAGCAGTTCTTC
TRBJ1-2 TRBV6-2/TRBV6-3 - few CASSYSVTYGYTF TGTGCCAGCAGTTACTCCGTAACCTATGGCTACACCTTC
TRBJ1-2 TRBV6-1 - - CASSHDPNYGYTF TGTGCCAGCAGTCATGACCCCAACTATGGCTACACCTTC
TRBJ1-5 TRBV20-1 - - CSAQEVNQPQHF TGCAGTGCCCAGGAAGTTAATCAGCCCCAGCATTTT
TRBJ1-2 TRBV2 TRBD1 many CASTINPGQGYGYTF TGTGCCAGCACTATCAATCCGGGACAGGGCTATGGCTACACCTTC
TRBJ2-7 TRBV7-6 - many CASSITRSSYEQYF TGTGCCAGCAGCATCACTAGGAGCTCCTACGAGCAGTACTTC
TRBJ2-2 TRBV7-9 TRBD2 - CASTMRTSGSWANTGGLFF TGTGCCAGCACGATGAGGACTAGCGGGAGTTGGGCGAACACCGGGGGGCTGTTTTTT
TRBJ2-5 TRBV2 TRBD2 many CASRPASGLQETQYF TGTGCCAGCCGACCGGCTAGCGGACTCCAAGAGACCCAGTACTTC
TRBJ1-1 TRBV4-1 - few CASSLHGDPEAFF TGCGCCAGCAGCCTCCACGGGGACCCTGAAGCTTTCTTT
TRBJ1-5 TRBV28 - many CASSLPPGNNQPQHF TGTGCCAGCAGTCTGCCCCCAGGAAACAATCAGCCCCAGCATTTT
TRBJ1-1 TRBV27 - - CASRAGDLKEAFF TGTGCCAGCAGGGCCGGGGATCTTAAAGAAGCTTTCTTT
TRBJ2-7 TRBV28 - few CASSPRVQYF TGTGCCAGCAGTCCCAGGGTACAGTACTTC
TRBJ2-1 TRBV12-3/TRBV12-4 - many CASSFASSYNEQFF TGTGCCAGCAGTTTCGCTAGCTCCTACAATGAGCAGTTCTTC
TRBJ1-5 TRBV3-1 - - CASRLAGGGSDQPQHF TGTGCCAGCAGACTAGCGGGAGGGGGGTCGGATCAGCCCCAGCATTTT
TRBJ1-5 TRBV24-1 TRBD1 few CATSDGTGAAQPQHF TGTGCCACCAGTGACGGGACAGGGGCGGCTCAGCCCCAGCATTTT
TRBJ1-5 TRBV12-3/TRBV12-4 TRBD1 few CASSRQGYGNQPQHF TGTGCCAGCAGTCGACAGGGGTACGGCAATCAGCCCCAGCATTTT
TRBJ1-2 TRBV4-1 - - CASSQGVLYYGYTF TGCGCCAGCAGCCAAGGGGTACTATACTATGGCTACACCTTC
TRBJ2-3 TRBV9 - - CASSGGTRPTDTQYF TGTGCCAGCAGCGGAGGGACTCGCCCCACAGATACGCAGTATTTT
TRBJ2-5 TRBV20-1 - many CSARDLAFEETQYF TGCAGTGCTAGAGATCTAGCGTTCGAAGAGACCCAGTACTTC
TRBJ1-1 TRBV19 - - CASSPGPSTEAFF TGTGCCAGTAGCCCAGGACCCAGCACTGAAGCTTTCTTT
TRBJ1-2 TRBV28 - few CASSAGRDYGYTF TGTGCCAGCAGTGCCGGTAGGGACTATGGCTACACCTTC
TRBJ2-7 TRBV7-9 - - CASSRRRDNYEQYF TGTGCCAGCAGTCGTCGCCGGGACAACTACGAGCAGTACTTC
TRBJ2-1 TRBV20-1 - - CSARDHGRRGGWRVYNEQFF TGCAGTGCTAGAGATCACGGAAGGAGGGGCGGGTGGCGGGTATACAATGAGCAGTTCTTC
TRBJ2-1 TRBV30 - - CAWSVLAGLYNEQFF TGTGCCTGGAGTGTACTGGCGGGGCTTTACAATGAGCAGTTCTTC
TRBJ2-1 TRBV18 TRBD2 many CASSPGLAGLNEQFF TGTGCCAGCTCACCAGGACTAGCGGGTCTCAATGAGCAGTTCTTC
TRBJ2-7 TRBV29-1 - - CSEKKFGAAEQYF TGCAGCGAGAAAAAGTTTGGCGCCGCCGAGCAGTACTTC
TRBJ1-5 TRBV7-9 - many CASSLAPEQPQHF TGTGCCAGCAGCTTAGCGCCTGAGCAGCCCCAGCATTTT
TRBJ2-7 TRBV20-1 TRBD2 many CSARPSGRAVDEQYF TGCAGTGCTAGGCCTAGCGGGAGGGCCGTGGACGAGCAGTACTTC
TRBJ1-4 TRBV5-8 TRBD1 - CASSLAPGQGMEKLFF TGTGCCAGCAGCTTGGCCCCGGGACAGGGAATGGAAAAACTGTTTTTT
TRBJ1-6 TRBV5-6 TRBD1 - CASSLGTGLRRDSPLHF TGTGCCAGCAGTTTGGGGACAGGGTTAAGACGCGATTCACCCCTCCACTTT
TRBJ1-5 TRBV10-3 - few CANPKKQQFSNQPQHF TGTGCCAACCCAAAGAAACAACAGTTCTCCAATCAGCCCCAGCATTTT
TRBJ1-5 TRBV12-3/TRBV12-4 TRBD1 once CASSPGTGGSNQPQHF TGTGCCAGCAGTCCAGGGACAGGGGGTAGCAATCAGCCCCAGCATTTT
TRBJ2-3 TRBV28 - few CASSSPSNYINTDTQYF TGTGCCAGCAGTTCCCCCTCGAACTATATAAACACAGATACGCAGTATTTT
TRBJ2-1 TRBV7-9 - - CASSFVRSFDEQFF TGTGCCAGCAGCTTCGTGCGGTCATTCGATGAGCAGTTCTTC
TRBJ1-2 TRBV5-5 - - CASSVGAGAGYTF TGTGCCAGCAGCGTTGGGGCCGGGGCCGGCTACACCTTC
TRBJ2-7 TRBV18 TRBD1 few CASSPDRGLSYEQYF TGTGCCAGCTCACCGGACAGGGGATTATCCTACGAGCAGTACTTC
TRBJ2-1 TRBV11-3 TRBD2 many CASSLRTSGSITYNEQFF TGTGCCAGCAGCCTGAGGACTAGCGGGAGTATCACCTACAATGAGCAGTTCTTC
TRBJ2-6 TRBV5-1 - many CASSLKSGANVLTF TGCGCCAGCAGCTTGAAATCTGGGGCCAACGTCCTGACTTTC
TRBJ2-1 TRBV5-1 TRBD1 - CASSINRGQGYNEQFF TGCGCCAGCAGCATCAACAGGGGGCAAGGCTACAATGAGCAGTTCTTC
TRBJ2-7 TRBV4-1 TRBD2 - CASSPDRGRAGEQYF TGCGCCAGCAGCCCGGATCGCGGGAGGGCTGGGGAGCAGTACTTC